A single sample is the source of the 32 T cell receptor beta chains below, sequenced in a study of T cell responses to AZD1222 COVID-19 vaccine. Profiling relied on immunoSEQ multiplex PCR, and the TCRdb table lists in-frame clones only, not all of them. The repertoire holds some 190,000 clones, with 80% to 90% as singletons. This specimen consisted of peripheral blood, obtained on day 0 of AZD1222 vaccination. These receptors came from an adult in good health.

This clone was recorded once. The genes are TRBV19 and TRBJ2-4, with D perhaps matching TRBD1 (6 bases). The CDR3 totals 16 residues. The germline V gene encodes CDR1 LNHDA and CDR2 SQIVND (reference sequence). V was clipped by 4 bases and J by 0 bases, with 13 bases between them. The CDR3 sequence is CASSRGRLTAKNIQYF. In nucleotides, the CDR3 is TGTGCCAGTAGTAGGGGGCGCCTCACAGCCAAAAACATTCAGTACTTC.

The V and J genes are TRBV11-1 and TRBJ2-7, with D possibly being TRBD2 (6 bases). Trimming took 0 bases from V and 2 from J, leaving 11 bases between them. The length of the CDR3 is 15 residues. Germline V gene sequence: CDR1 SGHAT, CDR2 FQDESV (reference sequence). DNA of the CDR3: TGTGCCAGCAGCTTAGCGCTGGGGGGTCCCTACGAGCAGTACTTC. Encoded protein: CASSLALGGPYEQYF.

The V and J genes are TRBV10-3 and TRBJ1-1, with 7 bases identical to TRBD1. This CDR3 comprises 13 residues. Germline V lookup: CDR1 ENHRY, CDR2 SYGVKD. J gave up 0 bases and V 11 bases, and 6 bases lay outside the gene matches. This chain's CDR3 is CAVRTGMNTEAFF. In nucleotides, the CDR3 is TGTGCCGTTCGGACAGGAATGAACACTGAAGCTTTCTTT.

The chain joins TRBV5-1 to TRBJ2-1, with 8 bases identical to TRBD1. The CDR3 covers 15 residues. The ends lost 1 base at V and 6 bases at J; junction bases unmatched: 6. Germline V gives CDR1 SGHRS, CDR2 YFSETQ. For the CDR3, the DNA is TGCGCCAGCAGCTTGCAGGGGGCGAGGGGCAATGAGCAGTTCTTC. This gives the protein CASSLQGARGNEQFF.

As regards this clone: This sample includes further DNA sequences coding for the same CDR3. The chain is built from TRBV11-2 and TRBJ1-1; 7 nucleotides match TRBD1. After removal of 1 base from V and 4 bases from J, the junction contained 3 bases not matched to a gene. In germline, CDR1 is SGHAT, CDR2 FQNNGV. This CDR3 spans 14 amino acids. CDR3 coding DNA: TGTGCCAGCAGCTTAGGACAGGGAAGCACTGAAGCTTTCTTT. Residues: CASSLGQGSTEAFF.

About this clone: The junction does not match germline at one end; this may be a read error. J is TRBJ2-5 and V is TRBV7-7, with 8 bases matching TRBD2. This CDR3 is 16 amino acids long. From germline, CDR1 is SSHAT and CDR2 FNYEAQ (reference sequence). The CDR3 bases are TGTGCTAGCAGCCGGGGGGGGGCGGTGCTGCAAGAGACCCAGTACTTC. It specifies CASSRGGAVLQETQYF.

The rearrangement uses TRBV15 and TRBJ1-3; D unclear. The CDR3 runs to 12 residues. Germline-derived CDR1 and CDR2 are LNHNV and YYDKDF (reference sequence). V was cut by 2 bases and J by 6 bases, with 5 bases left in between. CDR3 protein: CATSRSENTIYF. The CDR3 DNA follows: TGTGCCACCAGCAGATCAGAAAACACCATATATTTT.

The chain carries TRBV6-5 and TRBJ1-2; D uncertain. This CDR3 has 12 residues. The V gene lost 6 bases and the J gene lost 4 bases, with 9 bases spanning the gap. Germline V gene lookup returns CDR1 MNHEY and CDR2 SVGAGI. The CDR3 DNA follows: TGTGCCAGCAGAGACTTAAGCTATGGCTACACCTTC. Translating gives CASRDLSYGYTF.

The rearrangement links TRBV5-3 to TRBJ2-7; a possible D gene is TRBD2 (5 bases). TRBV5-3 is an ORF, and what it does is uncertain. The ends were cut back, 7 bases at V and 4 bases at J, with 15 bases in the middle. The CDR3 is 13 residues long. The CDR3: CARLLDCTYEQYF. CDR3 bases: TGTGCCAGACTTCTGGACTGCACGTACGAGCAGTACTTC.

The chain is built from TRBV2 and TRBJ2-7; D uncertain. Per germline, CDR1 SNHLY and CDR2 FYNNEI. CDR3 length: 10 amino acids. Between the trimmed V and J ends, which lost 5 bases and 2 bases, there was a span of 1 base. The CDR3 loop is CASSTYEQYV. For the CDR3, the DNA is TGTGCCAGCAGTACCTACGAGCAGTACGTC.

Only a few counts were recorded for this clone. CDR3 sequence: CASSVSDRARNQPQHF. The CDR3 DNA sequence: TGTGCCAGCAGTGTTTCAGACAGGGCCCGGAATCAGCCCCAGCATTTT. V gene TRBV6-1 combines with J gene TRBJ1-5, with 7 bases fitting TRBD1. The V gene's germline CDR1 is MNHNS and CDR2 SASEGT. The CDR3 runs 16 residues. Unmatched junction bases numbered 10, after V lost 4 bases and J lost 4 bases.

This chain links TRBV4-3 with TRBJ2-7; TRBD1 might be the D (5 bases). The CDR3 runs to 17 residues. CDR1 LGHNA and CDR2 YSLEER come from the germline V gene. Trimming took 4 bases from V and 0 from J, leaving 19 bases between them. CDR3 DNA sequence: TGCGCCAGCAGCCTCGGATGGGTGGTAGGGGCCTCCTACGAGCAGTACTTC. Residues: CASSLGWVVGASYEQYF.

The V call is TRBV11-3, the J call TRBJ2-2; 7 bases are a match to TRBD1. The V gene end was trimmed by 8 bases and the J gene end by 1 base; junction bases not matched to a gene: 4. This CDR3 contains 14 residues. The germline CDR1 and CDR2 sequences are SGHNT and YENEEA. The CDR3 loop reads CASCRTGNTGELFF. CDR3 in DNA: TGTGCCAGCTGTCGGACAGGGAACACCGGGGAGCTGTTTTTT.

The gene calls are TRBV7-9 and TRBJ1-1; perhaps TRBD1 as D (5 bases). Deletions cut 0 bases from V and 1 base from J, with 12 bases between. The germline V gene encodes CDR1 SEHNR and CDR2 FQNEAQ (reference sequence). CDR3 length equals 16 residues. This CDR3 reads CASSLAWQGPNTEAFF. Here the CDR3 DNA reads TGTGCCAGCAGCTTAGCGTGGCAGGGCCCGAACACTGAAGCTTTCTTT.

The chain links TRBV10-1 to TRBJ1-2, with D uncertain. The CDR3 spans 11 residues. V was shortened by 3 bases and J by 8 bases, with 7 bases between the two germline ends. Looked up from germline, CDR1 is WNHNN and CDR2 is SYGVQD (reference sequence). The CDR3 bases are TGCGCCAGCAGTGATGGCTTGGGCTACACCTTC. Its translation: CASSDGLGYTF.

This clone was recorded once. The genes are TRBV19 and TRBJ1-1, with D hard to call. Germline CDR1 and CDR2: LNHDA and SQIVND (reference sequence). CDR3 length equals 12 residues. Trimming shortened V by 4 bases and J by 5 bases, and 8 bases separated the two germline ends. The CDR3 nucleotides are TGTGCCAGTAGTAAGATTGCGACTGAAGCTTTCTTT. Translating gives CASSKIATEAFF. Full variable domain (outside the CDR3, taken from reference TRBV19 and TRBJ1-1): DGGITQSPKYLFRKEGQNVTLSCEQNLNHDAMYWYRQDPGQGLRLIYYSQIVNDFQKGDIAEGYSVSREKKESFPLTVTSAQKNPTAFYLCASSKIATEAFFGQGTRLTVV.

The V call is TRBV18, the J call TRBJ2-5, with 10 bases fitting TRBD1. Germline assignment: CDR1 KGHSH and CDR2 LQKENI. With 8 bases clipped from V and 5 bases from J, the junction kept 5 bases outside the gene matches. There are 13 residues in the CDR3. CDR3 bases: TGTGCCAGCCACAAGGACAGGGGGGAGACCCAGTACTTC. Its translation: CASHKDRGETQYF. Filled out from reference TRBV18 and TRBJ2-5, the complete variable domain reads NAGVMQNPRHLVRRRGQEARLRCSPMKGHSHVYWYRQLPEEGLKFMVYLQKENIIDESGMPKERFSAEFPKEGPSILRIQQVVRGDSAAYFCASHKDRGETQYFGPGTRLLVL.

The chain employs TRBV7-9 and TRBJ1-1; TRBD1 aligns across 7 bases. Germline loops: CDR1 SEHNR, CDR2 FQNEAQ (reference sequence). The CDR3 runs 16 residues. V trimming: 2 bases; J trimming: 5 bases; junction bases outside the gene matches: 11. The CDR3 nucleotides read TGTGCCAGCAGCTTATGGTCAGGGGACAGAAGAACTGAAGCTTTCTTT. Translated, it gives CASSLWSGDRRTEAFF. The full variable domain, completed using reference TRBV7-9 and TRBJ1-1, is DTGVSQNPRHKITKRGQNVTFRCDPISEHNRLYWYRQTLGQGPEFLTYFQNEAQLEKSRLLSDRFSAERPKGSFSTLEIQRTEQGDSAMYLCASSLWSGDRRTEAFFGQGTRLTVV.

This chain connects TRBV19 to TRBJ2-1; TRBD2 might be the D (6 bases). V was shortened by 5 bases and J by 7 bases, with 21 bases between the two germline ends. The CDR3 spans 16 residues. The germline V gene has CDR1 LNHDA and CDR2 SQIVND (reference sequence). This CDR3 reads CASSSRRSGVYNEQFF. The CDR3 DNA follows: TGTGCCAGTAGTTCCCGGCGATCGGGGGTGTATAATGAGCAGTTCTTC.

This chain joins TRBV5-5 and TRBJ1-2; tentative D call: TRBD1 (6 bases). Germline V gene lookup returns CDR1 SGHKS and CDR2 YYEKEE (reference sequence). V lost 3 bases to trimming and J lost 4 bases, with 19 bases between them. The CDR3 runs 16 residues. The CDR3: CASSSVTRGGGYGYTF. DNA of the CDR3: TGTGCCAGCAGCTCCGTGACCCGGGGGGGCGGCTATGGCTACACCTTC.

The chain links TRBV5-8 to TRBJ2-7; the match to TRBD1 covers 9 bases. The CDR3 totals 16 residues. The V and J ends lost 2 bases and 1 base, in that order; junction bases with no gene match: 7. Germline values: CDR1 SGHTS, CDR2 YDEGEE. The CDR3 nucleotides read TGTGCCAGCAGCTTTTCGGACAGGGGCCAATCCTACGAGCAGTACGTC. Translated, it gives CASSFSDRGQSYEQYV.

This sequence joins TRBV12-5 and TRBJ2-1, with no clear D. V lost 6 bases to trimming and J lost 5 bases, with 11 bases between them. The germline CDR1 and CDR2 sequences are LGHNT and FRNRAP. This CDR3 has 13 residues. The CDR3 sequence is CASGTTHDNEQFF. DNA for the CDR3: TGTGCTAGTGGCACCACCCACGACAATGAGCAGTTCTTC.

The V call is TRBV19, the J call TRBJ2-1; 13 bases agree with TRBD2. CDR3 length equals 14 residues. Trimming cost V 6 bases and J 7 bases; bases outside gene matches: 3. Germline V CDR1 and CDR2: LNHDA, SQIVND (reference sequence). The CDR3 DNA sequence: TGTGCCAGTAGCCGGACTAGCGGGGGTAATGAGCAGTTCTTC. Translating it yields CASSRTSGGNEQFF.

The chain links TRBV6-6 to TRBJ2-7; tentative D call: TRBD1 (6 bases). This CDR3 comprises 15 residues. CDR1 MNHNY and CDR2 SVGAGI come from the germline V gene (reference sequence). V lost 6 bases, J lost 3 bases, and 18 bases lay in between. The CDR3 DNA follows: TGTGCCAGCAGGGTCAACAGGGCTGGGTTCTACGAGCAGTACTTC. It codes for CASRVNRAGFYEQYF.

This chain links TRBV27 with TRBJ1-2; D call uncertain. The ends were cut back, 3 bases at V and 8 bases at J, with 16 bases in the middle. There are 14 residues in the CDR3. Germline V lookup: CDR1 MNHEY, CDR2 SMNVEV (reference sequence). The CDR3 spells CASSFSGVAGGYTF. The CDR3 DNA is TGTGCCAGCAGTTTTTCCGGGGTCGCGGGCGGCTACACCTTC.

The sample holds one count of this clone. V gene TRBV28 combines with J gene TRBJ1-1; D perhaps matches TRBD1 (6 bases). The CDR3 is 15 residues long. CDR1 MDHEN and CDR2 SYDVKM come from the germline V gene. V was pared by 10 bases and J by 1 base, with 19 bases between. The CDR3 here is CATETTRTANTEAFF. Written as DNA, the CDR3 is TGTGCCACCGAAACTACCCGGACAGCGAACACTGAAGCTTTCTTT.

CDR3 nucleotides: TGTGCCAGCAGCCAAGAACAAGCAAGTGTTACCGGGGAGCTGTTTTTT. Amino acids: CASSQEQASVTGELFF. This chain links TRBV3-1 (or the pseudogene TRBV3-2) with TRBJ2-2; no firm D call. This CDR3 has 16 amino acids. Germline V lookup: CDR1 LGHDT, CDR2 YNNKEL (reference sequence). V was cut by 0 bases and J by 5 bases, with 13 bases left in between.

The chain has TRBV19 and TRBJ1-1, with TRBD1 matching over 7 bases. This CDR3 spans 17 amino acids. Germline CDR1 LNHDA, CDR2 SQIVND (reference sequence). The V and J ends lost 6 bases and 0 bases, in that order; junction bases with no gene match: 13. CDR3 sequence (DNA): TGTGCCAGTAGCTTGACAGGGTCGGGGAGAATGAACACTGAAGCTTTCTTT. Its protein is CASSLTGSGRMNTEAFF.

The gene calls are TRBV12-3 or TRBV12-4 and TRBJ2-1; D may be TRBD1 (5 bases). The CDR3 is 11 residues long. V was clipped by 7 bases and J by 8 bases, with 9 bases between them. The CDR3 DNA reads TGTGCCAGCACGCTAGGGGATGAGCAGTTCTTC. This translates into CASTLGDEQFF.

This chain joins TRBV7-3 and TRBJ1-2; D might be TRBD1 (6 bases). CDR3 size: 14 residues. V gave up 5 bases and J gave up 8 bases, with 18 bases separating them. Germline assignment: CDR1 SGHTA and CDR2 FQGTGA. The DNA of the CDR3 is TGTGCCAGCAGCGAAAATCGGGACATGGTCGGCTACACCTTC. Translation: CASSENRDMVGYTF.

This clone was seen a handful of times. V is TRBV30 and J is TRBJ1-5, with TRBD1 matching 8 bases. This CDR3 has 17 residues. The ends lost 2 bases at V and 2 bases at J; junction bases unmatched: 11. Germline assignment: CDR1 GTSNPN and CDR2 SVGIG (reference sequence). As DNA, the CDR3 is TGTGCCTGGAGTCCAATGACAGGGGTCTTAGGCAATCAGCCCCAGCATTTT. It yields the protein CAWSPMTGVLGNQPQHF.

V is TRBV11-2 and J is TRBJ1-4, with D hard to call. V lost 6 bases and J 0 bases, leaving 20 bases between the germline ends. CDR1 and CDR2 (germline): SGHAT, FQNNGV. CDR3 length: 18 residues. The CDR3 DNA reads TGTGCCAGCAGAGACGGCCGGGGAAAAAGGGCAACTAATGAAAAACTGTTTTTT. Its translation is CASRDGRGKRATNEKLFF.